This T cell receptor beta chain was recorded in a study of T cell responses to AZD1222 COVID-19 vaccine. Study overall: Second-dose intervals near 4 or 12 weeks were combined. Whole-study results and caveats: Close to half of spike-specific TCRs reportedly recognize unmutated variant regions. Repertoires were obtained only post-peak T cell response.

Only in-frame clones appear in the TCRdb table, and some are missing; sequencing was by immunoSEQ multiplex PCR. Of about 94,000 clones detected, about 88% appear once; the ten largest clones hold about an eighth. Of note for this clone: The antigen is undetermined.

This material consisted of peripheral blood, taken on day 0 of AZD1222 vaccination. The TCR sequence derives from an adult in good health.

CDR3 nucleotides: TGTGCCAGCAGCTTGGACGGATCCTATAACTATGGCTACACCTTC. Its translation is CASSLDGSYNYGYTF. This chain links TRBV5-5 with TRBJ1-2; D is undetermined. The CDR3 spans 15 residues. Between the trimmed V and J ends, which lost 0 bases and 1 base, there was a span of 10 bases. Germline CDR1 and CDR2: SGHKS and YYEKEE (reference sequence).